The source of this T cell receptor beta chain is a study of CD8 T cells in ankylosing spondylitis. Notes on the study in general: Ankylosing spondylitis blood seemed to carry a telltale TCR beta motif made of roughly eight highly homologous variants.

One entry per CDR3 protein, called by TCRdb with MiXCR from the 5' RACE reads. Of some 400,000 distinct CDR3 sequences listed, around 22% are singletons. The CDR3 covers 14 residues. Per the germline V gene, CDR1 is SGHTS and CDR2 is YDEGEE. Deletions cut 2 bases from V and 2 bases from J, with 11 bases between. Turning to this clonotype: Its antigen is undetermined.

Sequences were obtained from blood, either unsorted or a sorted T cell fraction (not recorded which). The chain recombines TRBV5-8 with TRBJ2-7; possibly TRBD1 for D (6 bases). The origin of this receptor is a male donor with ankylosing spondylitis. CDR3 sequence (DNA): TGTGCCAGCAGCTTCACGGACAGAACCTACGAGCAGTACTTC. The encoded protein is CASSFTDRTYEQYF. Using reference TRBV5-8 and TRBJ2-7 for the parts outside the CDR3, the full variable domain is EAGVTQSPTHLIKTRGQQATLRCSPISGHTSVYWYQQALGLGLQFLLWYDEGEERNRGNFPPRFSGRQFPNYSSELNVNALELEDSALYLCASSFTDRTYEQYFGPGTRLTVT.